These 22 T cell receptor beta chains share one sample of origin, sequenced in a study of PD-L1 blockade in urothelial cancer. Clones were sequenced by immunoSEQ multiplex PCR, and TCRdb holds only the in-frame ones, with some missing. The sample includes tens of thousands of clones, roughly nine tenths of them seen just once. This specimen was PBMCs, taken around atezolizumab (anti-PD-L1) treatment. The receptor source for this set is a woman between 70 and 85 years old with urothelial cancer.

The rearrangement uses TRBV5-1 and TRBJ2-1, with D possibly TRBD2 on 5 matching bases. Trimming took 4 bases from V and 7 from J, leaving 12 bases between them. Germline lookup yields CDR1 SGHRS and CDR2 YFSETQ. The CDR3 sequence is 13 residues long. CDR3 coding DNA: TGCGCCAGCAGCCCCGTTGGGGAGAATGAGCAGTTCTTC. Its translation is CASSPVGENEQFF.

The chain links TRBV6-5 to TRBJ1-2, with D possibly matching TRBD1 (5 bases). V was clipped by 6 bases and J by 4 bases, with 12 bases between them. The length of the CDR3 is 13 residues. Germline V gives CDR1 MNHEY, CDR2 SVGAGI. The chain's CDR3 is CASRTGSFYGYTF. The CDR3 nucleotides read TGTGCCAGCAGAACAGGCAGCTTCTATGGCTACACCTTC.

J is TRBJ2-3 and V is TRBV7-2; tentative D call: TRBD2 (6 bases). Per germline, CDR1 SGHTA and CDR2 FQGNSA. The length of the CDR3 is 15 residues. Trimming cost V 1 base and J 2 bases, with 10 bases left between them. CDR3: CASSLGLEFTDTQYF. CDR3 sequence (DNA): TGTGCCAGCAGCTTAGGACTAGAATTCACAGATACGCAGTATTTT.

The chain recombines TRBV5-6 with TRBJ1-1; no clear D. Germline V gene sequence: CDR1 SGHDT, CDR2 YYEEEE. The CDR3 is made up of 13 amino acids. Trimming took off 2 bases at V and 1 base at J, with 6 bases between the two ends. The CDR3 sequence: CASSLSPNTEAFF. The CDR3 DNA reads TGTGCCAGCAGCTTAAGCCCGAACACTGAAGCTTTCTTT.

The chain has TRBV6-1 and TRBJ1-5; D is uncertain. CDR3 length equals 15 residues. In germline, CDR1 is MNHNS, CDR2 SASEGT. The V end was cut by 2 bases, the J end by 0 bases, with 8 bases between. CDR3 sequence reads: CASSEQVHSNQPQHF. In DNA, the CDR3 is TGTGCCAGCAGTGAACAGGTACATAGCAATCAGCCCCAGCATTTT.

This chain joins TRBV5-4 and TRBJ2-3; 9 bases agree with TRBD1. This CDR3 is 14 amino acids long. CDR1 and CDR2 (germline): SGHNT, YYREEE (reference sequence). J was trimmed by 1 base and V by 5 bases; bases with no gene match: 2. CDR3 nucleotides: TGTGCCAGCAGAACAGGGGGCGGCACAGATACGCAGTATTTT. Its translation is CASRTGGGTDTQYF.

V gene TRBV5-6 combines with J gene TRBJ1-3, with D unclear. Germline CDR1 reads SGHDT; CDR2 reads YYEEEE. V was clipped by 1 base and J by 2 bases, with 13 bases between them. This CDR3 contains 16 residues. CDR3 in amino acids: CASSLLSGTPGNTIYF. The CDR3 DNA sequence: TGTGCCAGCAGCTTGTTGTCAGGAACCCCTGGAAACACCATATATTTT.

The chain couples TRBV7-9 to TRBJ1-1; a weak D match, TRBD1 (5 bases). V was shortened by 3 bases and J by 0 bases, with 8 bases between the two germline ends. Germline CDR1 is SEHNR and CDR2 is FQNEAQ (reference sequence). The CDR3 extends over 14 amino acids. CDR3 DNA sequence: TGTGCCAGCAGCTTGGGGGGGTTGAACACTGAAGCTTTCTTT. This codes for CASSLGGLNTEAFF.

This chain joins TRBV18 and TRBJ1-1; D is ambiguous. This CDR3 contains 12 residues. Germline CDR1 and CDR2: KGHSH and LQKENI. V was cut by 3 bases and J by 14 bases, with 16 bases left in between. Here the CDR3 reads CASSPPARRAFF. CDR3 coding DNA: TGTGCCAGCTCACCTCCCGCTCGGAGGGCCTTCTTT.

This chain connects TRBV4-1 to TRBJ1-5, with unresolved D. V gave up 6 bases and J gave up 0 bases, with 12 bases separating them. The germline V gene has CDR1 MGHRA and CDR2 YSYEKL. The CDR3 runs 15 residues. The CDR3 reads CASRSTRRSNQPQHF. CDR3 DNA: TGCGCCAGCAGATCTACTAGGCGTAGCAATCAGCCCCAGCATTTT.

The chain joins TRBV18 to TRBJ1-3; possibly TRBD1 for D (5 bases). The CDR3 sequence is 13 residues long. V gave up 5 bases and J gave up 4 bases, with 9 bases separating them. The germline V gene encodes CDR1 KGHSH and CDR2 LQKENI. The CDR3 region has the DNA TGTGCCAGCTCAGATGGACAAGGAAACACCATATATTTT. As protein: CASSDGQGNTIYF.

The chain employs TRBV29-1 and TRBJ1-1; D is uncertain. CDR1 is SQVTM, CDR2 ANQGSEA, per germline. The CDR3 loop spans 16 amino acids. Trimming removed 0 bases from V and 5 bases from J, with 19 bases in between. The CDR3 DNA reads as TGCAGCGTTGAAGATCTTGGGCGGACCACTAGAACTGAAGCTTTCTTT. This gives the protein CSVEDLGRTTRTEAFF.

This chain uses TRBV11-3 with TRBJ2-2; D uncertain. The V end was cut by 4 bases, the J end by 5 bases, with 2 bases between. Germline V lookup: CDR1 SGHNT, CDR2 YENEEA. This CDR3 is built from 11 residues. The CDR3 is CASSSTGELFF. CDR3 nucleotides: TGTGCCAGCAGCTCAACCGGGGAGCTGTTTTTT.

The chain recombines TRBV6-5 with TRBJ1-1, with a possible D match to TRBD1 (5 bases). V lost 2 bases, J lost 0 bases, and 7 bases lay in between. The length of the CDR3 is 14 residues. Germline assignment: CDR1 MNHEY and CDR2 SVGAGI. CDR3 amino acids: CASSYGGVNTEAFF. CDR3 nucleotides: TGTGCCAGCAGTTACGGAGGGGTGAACACTGAAGCTTTCTTT.

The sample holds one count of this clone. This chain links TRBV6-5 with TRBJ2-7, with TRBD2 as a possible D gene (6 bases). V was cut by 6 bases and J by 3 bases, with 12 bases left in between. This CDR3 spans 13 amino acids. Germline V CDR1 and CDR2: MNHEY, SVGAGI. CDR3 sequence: CASRGGPDYEQYF. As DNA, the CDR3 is TGTGCCAGCAGAGGAGGGCCGGACTACGAGCAGTACTTC.

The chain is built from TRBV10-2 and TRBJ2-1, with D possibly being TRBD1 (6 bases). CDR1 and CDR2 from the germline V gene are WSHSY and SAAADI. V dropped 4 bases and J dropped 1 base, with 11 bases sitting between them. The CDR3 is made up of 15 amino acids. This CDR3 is CASSGQVLSYNEQFF. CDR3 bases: TGCGCCAGCAGTGGACAGGTATTATCCTACAATGAGCAGTTCTTC.

CDR3 amino acids: CASSLFVPGGGTDTQYF. CDR3 bases: TGCGCCAGCAGCTTGTTTGTTCCGGGAGGCGGGACAGATACGCAGTATTTT. The chain carries TRBV5-1 and TRBJ2-3; 7 bases are shared with TRBD2. With V trimmed by 1 base and J by 3 bases, 11 bases remained unmatched. This CDR3 is 17 amino acids long. Germline V gene sequence: CDR1 SGHRS, CDR2 YFSETQ.

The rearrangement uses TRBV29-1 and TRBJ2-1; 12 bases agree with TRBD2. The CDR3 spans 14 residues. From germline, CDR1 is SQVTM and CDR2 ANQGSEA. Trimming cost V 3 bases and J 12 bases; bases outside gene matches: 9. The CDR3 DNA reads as TGCAGCGTTGAGACCCTAGCGGGAGGGCCTCTGCAGTTCTTC. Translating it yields CSVETLAGGPLQFF.

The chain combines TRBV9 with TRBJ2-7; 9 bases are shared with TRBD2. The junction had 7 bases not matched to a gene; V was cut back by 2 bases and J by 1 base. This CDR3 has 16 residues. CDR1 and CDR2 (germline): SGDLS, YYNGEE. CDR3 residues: CASSVEGGRGSYEQYF. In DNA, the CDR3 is TGTGCCAGCAGCGTCGAGGGCGGGAGGGGGTCCTACGAGCAGTACTTC.

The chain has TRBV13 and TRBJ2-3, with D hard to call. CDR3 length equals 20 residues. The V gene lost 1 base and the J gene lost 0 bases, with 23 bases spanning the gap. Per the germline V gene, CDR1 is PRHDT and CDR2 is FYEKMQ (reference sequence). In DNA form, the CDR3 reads TGTGCCAGCAGCTTAGTCGGTTTTATGATAAACAGCTCTAGCACAGATACGCAGTATTTT. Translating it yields CASSLVGFMINSSSTDTQYF.

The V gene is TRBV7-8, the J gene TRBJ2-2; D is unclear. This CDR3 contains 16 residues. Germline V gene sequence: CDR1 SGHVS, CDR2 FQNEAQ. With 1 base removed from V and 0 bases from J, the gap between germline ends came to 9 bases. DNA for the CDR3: TGTGCCAGCAGCTTAGTTGGCGGCGCGAACACCGGGGAGCTGTTTTTT. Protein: CASSLVGGANTGELFF.

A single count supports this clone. DNA for the CDR3: TGTGCCAGCAGTTTAGCCAGGGAGGGCAATGAGCAGTTCTTC. Protein sequence: CASSLAREGNEQFF. The chain uses TRBV28 and TRBJ2-1; TRBD2 matches at 7 bases. The CDR3 contains 14 residues. V was clipped by 2 bases and J by 6 bases; unmatched bases: 4. CDR1 is MDHEN, CDR2 SYDVKM, per germline. Filled out from reference TRBV28 and TRBJ2-1, the complete variable domain reads DVKVTQSSRYLVKRTGEKVFLECVQDMDHENMFWYRQDPGLGLRLIYFSYDVKMKEKGDIPEGYSVSREKKERFSLILESASTNQTSMYLCASSLAREGNEQFFGPGTRLTVL.